Listed here is a single TCR beta chain. What it binds is not known. The data originate from a study of pediatric ulcerative colitis. Sequenced by immunoSEQ multiplex PCR; TCRdb stores in-frame clones only, minus some. This table holds 23,000 or so clones, over 60% found once. V lost 10 bases and J lost 0; bases outside the gene matches: 5. Germline-derived CDR1 and CDR2 are MNHEY and SVGAGI. The CDR3 is 15 amino acids. Study-wide points: Repertoires came from total lymphocyte DNA, so rare subsets like regulatory T cells may be missed.

The rectum was sampled with one to two pinch biopsies at colonoscopy. The origin of this receptor is a boy between 10 and 17 years old with severe ulcerative colitis. Specimen: gut tissue. The chain carries TRBV6-5 and TRBJ2-2; 10 bases map to TRBD2. The CDR3 DNA is TGTGCCACCGCGAGCGGGGGGGCGAACACCGGGGAGCTGTTTTTT. Its protein product is CATASGGANTGELFF.